This T cell receptor (beta chain) came from a study of T-cell memory formation after mild COVID-19. General study results and limits: Contracting clones, day 15 to 85, had balanced CD4/CD8, and later expanders favored CD4+. CD4+ contracting clones were mainly CM and EM; CD8+ ones, EMRA.

Comments on this clonotype: Its cognate antigen is unknown.

Employing constant-segment primers, 5'RACE generated TCR alpha and TCR beta cDNA libraries bearing sample barcodes and UMIs. TCRdb re-called the 5' RACE reads through MiXCR, storing one row per CDR3 protein. The sample lists around 300,000 distinct CDR3 sequences, approximately 15% seen once, with 22% in the top ten. The sequence was obtained from a young man who had mild COVID-19 (a few samples of this study predate the infection). Cell type and time point are not known. The sequenced sample consisted of PBMCs or a T cell subset sorted from them (not recorded which).

The CDR3, as DNA: TGTGCCAGCAGCTTGGAGCGGGACAGCTACGAGCAGTACTTC. Protein product: CASSLERDSYEQYF. The chain employs TRBV7-2 and TRBJ2-7; D is tentatively TRBD1 or TRBD2 (7 bases each). The germline CDR1 and CDR2 sequences are SGHTA and FQGNSA. With 3 bases removed from V and 3 bases from J, the gap between germline ends came to 12 bases. This CDR3 has 14 residues.